This is a list of T cell receptor beta chains from one sample in a study of T-cell reconstitution after alpha-beta-depleted transplantation in children. TCRdb re-called the PCR reads with MiXCR, one entry per CDR3 protein. Of roughly 500,000 distinct CDR3 sequences listed, about 10% were seen once; the top ten hold 2%. The sample was PBMCs, taken before TCRalphabeta/CD19-depleted stem cell transplant. These receptors were collected from a child aged 2-15 years with inherited bone marrow failure, due to receive a stem cell transplant. Both conserved end residues are part of each CDR3. D genes are given only for firm matches. Not every row has a clone size; where given, it reads once, few, many or a size class.

few	.	TRBV18	TRBJ2-1	CASSSLQYNEQFF	TGTGCCAGCTCATCACTACAATACAATGAGCAGTTCTTC
few	TRBD2	TRBV5-6	TRBJ2-4	CASSFFIGRERADIQYF	TGTGCCAGCAGCTTTTTCATCGGGAGGGAAAGGGCTGACATTCAGTACTTC
many	.	TRBV27	TRBJ2-7	CASSLAGGGTYEQYF	TGTGCCAGCAGCCTGGCTGGAGGGGGTACCTACGAGCAGTACTTC
many	.	TRBV7-9	TRBJ1-3	CASSSKGVSGNTIYF	TGTGCCAGCAGCTCGAAGGGTGTTTCTGGAAACACCATATATTTT
many	.	TRBV29-1	TRBJ2-1	CSVVIGIHEQFF	TGCAGCGTTGTAATTGGTATCCATGAGCAGTTCTTC
many	.	TRBV29-1	TRBJ1-2	CSVRAPTLGLEGYTF	TGCAGCGTTCGTGCCCCTACACTGGGCCTAGAAGGCTACACCTTC
many	.	TRBV11-2	TRBJ2-5	CATGGGLQETQYF	TGTGCCACCGGAGGAGGACTTCAAGAGACCCAGTACTTC
few	.	TRBV30	TRBJ2-7	CAWSVFGGEQYF	TGTGCCTGGAGTGTGTTCGGAGGCGAGCAGTACTTC
.	.	TRBV20-1	TRBJ2-7	CCARNRVGPYEQYF	TGCTGTGCTAGAAACCGGGTGGGGCCATACGAGCAGTACTTC
many	TRBD1	TRBV5-1	TRBJ1-1	CASSKQGANTEAFF	TGCGCCAGCAGCAAACAGGGGGCGAACACTGAAGCTTTCTTT
few	.	TRBV4-3	TRBJ2-2	CASSQDLRSSGGELFF	TGCGCCAGCAGCCAAGATCTAAGGAGTTCTGGCGGGGAGCTGTTTTTT
many	.	TRBV7-9	TRBJ1-1	CASSPAGGSTEAFF	TGTGCCAGCAGCCCCGCCGGGGGAAGCACTGAAGCTTTCTTT
few	TRBD2	TRBV24-1	TRBJ2-5	CATSDPASGKETQYF	TGTGCCACCAGTGATCCCGCTAGCGGCAAAGAGACCCAGTACTTC
few	TRBD1	TRBV10-3	TRBJ2-7	CATAGQGDLEQYF	TGTGCCACCGCGGGACAGGGAGACCTGGAGCAGTACTTC
.	.	TRBV19	TRBJ1-4	CASSLGALATNEKLFF	TGTGCCAGTAGTCTTGGGGCCCTCGCAACTAATGAAAAACTGTTTTTT
many	TRBD2	TRBV11-2	TRBJ2-1	CASSLVLGLAAQSSYNEQFF	TGTGCCAGCAGCTTAGTCCTGGGACTAGCGGCTCAGAGCTCCTACAATGAGCAGTTCTTC
many	.	TRBV28	TRBJ2-5	CASSGSGEGETQYF	TGTGCCAGCTCGGGGTCAGGGGAGGGAGAGACCCAGTACTTC
many	.	TRBV7-2	TRBJ2-7	CASSLVSGAREQYF	TGTGCCAGCAGCTTAGTCTCAGGGGCCCGGGAGCAGTACTTC
many	.	TRBV7-9	TRBJ2-7	CASSPPRGEEQYF	TGTGCCAGCAGCCCCCCCAGGGGGGAAGAGCAGTACTTC
many	.	TRBV11-2	TRBJ2-7	CASSFPIYEQYF	TGTGCCAGCAGCTTCCCCATCTACGAGCAGTACTTC
many	TRBD2	TRBV9	TRBJ2-1	CASSGGLADHNEQFF	TGTGCCAGCAGCGGCGGACTAGCGGACCACAATGAGCAGTTCTTC
few	.	TRBV29-1	TRBJ2-5	CSVEAPQWGSRETQYF	TGCAGCGTTGAAGCCCCCCAGTGGGGGTCGCGAGAGACCCAGTACTTC
many	.	TRBV14	TRBJ2-5	CASSQDRKREETQYF	TGTGCCAGCAGCCAAGATCGAAAGAGGGAAGAGACCCAGTACTTC
many	.	TRBV9	TRBJ1-1	CASSSPGVDTEAFF	TGTGCCAGCAGCTCACCAGGGGTGGACACTGAAGCTTTCTTT
few	.	TRBV7-2	TRBJ2-3	CASSPMGPSTDTQYF	TGTGCCAGCAGCCCCATGGGACCAAGCACAGATACGCAGTATTTT
few	.	TRBV18	TRBJ1-1	CASSPLIENTEAFF	TGTGCCAGCTCACCACTAATTGAGAACACTGAAGCTTTCTTT
many	.	TRBV20-1	TRBJ2-1	CSATDRPAQFF	TGCAGTGCTACGGATCGGCCGGCGCAGTTCTTC
many	.	TRBV27	TRBJ2-7	CASSGGYEQYF	TGTGCCAGCAGTGGCGGTTACGAGCAGTACTTC
many	.	TRBV12-3/TRBV12-4	TRBJ2-3	CASRMVPTDTQYF	TGTGCCAGCAGGATGGTCCCCACAGATACGCAGTATTTT
few	TRBD2	TRBV28	TRBJ2-7	CASSHRGGTSREQYF	TGTGCCAGCAGTCACCGGGGGGGGACTAGCCGAGAGCAGTACTTC
many	TRBD1	TRBV30	TRBJ2-7	CAWSRDRGYEQYF	TGTGCCTGGAGTAGGGACAGGGGGTACGAGCAGTACTTC
many	TRBD1	TRBV6-2/TRBV6-3	TRBJ2-7	CASSSRRQGSYEQYF	TGTGCCAGCAGTTCACGGAGACAGGGGTCCTACGAGCAGTACTTC
many	TRBD2	TRBV9	TRBJ2-7	CASSVAGGERSEQYF	TGTGCCAGCAGCGTAGCGGGGGGGGAACGTAGTGAGCAGTACTTC
many	TRBD2	TRBV12-3/TRBV12-4	TRBJ2-2	CASSFRRPSGIQPGLFF	TGTGCCAGCAGTTTTCGAAGGCCTAGCGGGATCCAACCGGGGCTGTTTTTT
many	.	TRBV7-2	TRBJ2-3	CASSPETDGLADTQYF	TGTGCCAGCAGCCCAGAGACAGACGGACTGGCAGATACGCAGTATTTT
few	.	TRBV30	TRBJ2-7	CAWSPGGTVSSYEQYF	TGTGCCTGGAGTCCCGGCGGGACAGTGAGCTCCTACGAGCAGTACTTC
many	TRBD1	TRBV12-3/TRBV12-4	TRBJ2-5	CASSLSGTGGETQYF	TGTGCCAGCAGTTTAAGTGGGACAGGGGGAGAGACCCAGTACTTC
.	TRBD1	TRBV11-2	TRBJ2-7	CASSPGVGQGGPYEQYF	TGTGCCAGCAGCCCGGGGGTGGGACAGGGTGGTCCCTACGAGCAGTACTTC